The rows below give T cell receptor beta chains drawn from one sample of a study of cytomegalovirus exposure and HLA in healthy donors. Sequencing was performed with immunoSEQ multiplex PCR; in TCRdb, only in-frame clones are kept and a portion is missing. The sample lists some 90,000 clones, about 80% seen once, with about 6.4% in the top ten. Specimen: PBMCs. Receptors originate from a female donor in good health and CMV-seronegative. The CDR3 runs from the conserved cysteine through the conserved F or W. D genes are given only for firm matches. Clone sizes are given selectively: once, few, many, or a class where the clone is expanded.

D gene: -; V gene: TRBV6-5; clone size: once; J gene: TRBJ2-7; CDR3 DNA: TGTGCCAGCTGGGCAGGGACCTACGAGCAGTACTTC; CDR3 protein: CASWAGTYEQYF
D gene: TRBD1; V gene: TRBV7-8; clone size: -; J gene: TRBJ1-2; CDR3 DNA: TGTGCCAGCAGCTCCCGGACAGGAGGTAATGGCTACACCTTC; CDR3 protein: CASSSRTGGNGYTF
D gene: TRBD1; V gene: TRBV28; clone size: few; J gene: TRBJ2-7; CDR3 DNA: TGTGCCAGCAGAGACAGGGTGCCTGGCGAGCAGTACTTC; CDR3 protein: CASRDRVPGEQYF
D gene: -; V gene: TRBV9; clone size: once; J gene: TRBJ2-1; CDR3 DNA: TGTGCCAGCAGCGTGAGTTATAGGGGTACGGAGTTCTTC; CDR3 protein: CASSVSYRGTEFF
D gene: TRBD1; V gene: TRBV5-1; clone size: -; J gene: TRBJ2-3; CDR3 DNA: TGCGCCAGCACCCTGGGGGGGACAGGGCAAGATACGCAGTATTTT; CDR3 protein: CASTLGGTGQDTQYF
D gene: TRBD1; V gene: TRBV25-1; clone size: -; J gene: TRBJ2-5; CDR3 DNA: TGTGCCAGCAGTGATACCGGGACAGGGCGAGAGACCCAGTACTTC; CDR3 protein: CASSDTGTGRETQYF
D gene: -; V gene: TRBV5-4; clone size: -; J gene: TRBJ1-4; CDR3 DNA: TGTGCCAGCAGCTGGGACGCGGCAGGACTAAATGAAAAACTGTTTTTT; CDR3 protein: CASSWDAAGLNEKLFF
D gene: -; V gene: TRBV5-6; clone size: -; J gene: TRBJ2-5; CDR3 DNA: TGTGCCAGCAGCTTACCAGGGGGGATCGGGACCCAGTACTTC; CDR3 protein: CASSLPGGIGTQYF
D gene: -; V gene: TRBV6-5; clone size: -; J gene: TRBJ1-2; CDR3 DNA: TGTGCCAGCAGTTACCCGAGTTTTCCCTATGGCTACACCTTC; CDR3 protein: CASSYPSFPYGYTF
D gene: TRBD2; V gene: TRBV15; clone size: -; J gene: TRBJ2-7; CDR3 DNA: TGTGCCACCAGCAGAGGAGGGACTACCTCCTACGAGCAGTACTTC; CDR3 protein: CATSRGGTTSYEQYF
D gene: TRBD1; V gene: TRBV5-1; clone size: -; J gene: TRBJ1-4; CDR3 DNA: TGCGCCAGCAGCTTGAAGTCAGGGGGCGCTACTGAAAAACTGTTTTTT; CDR3 protein: CASSLKSGGATEKLFF
D gene: -; V gene: TRBV5-8; clone size: -; J gene: TRBJ1-2; CDR3 DNA: TGTGCCAGCAGCCCATGGACAAAAACCTATTATGGCTACACCTTC; CDR3 protein: CASSPWTKTYYGYTF
D gene: -; V gene: TRBV7-6; clone size: few; J gene: TRBJ2-1; CDR3 DNA: TGTGCCAGCAGCCCCGGGACTGTCAATGAGCAGTTCTTC; CDR3 protein: CASSPGTVNEQFF
D gene: TRBD1; V gene: TRBV4-2; clone size: -; J gene: TRBJ1-2; CDR3 DNA: TGTGCCAGCAGCCAGGGACAGGCCCCTAACTATGGCTACACCTTC; CDR3 protein: CASSQGQAPNYGYTF
D gene: TRBD2; V gene: TRBV9; clone size: -; J gene: TRBJ2-5; CDR3 DNA: TGTGCCAGCAGCCCCAGAAGGGCTAGCGGGCCCCAAGAGACCCAGTACTTC; CDR3 protein: CASSPRRASGPQETQYF
D gene: TRBD2; V gene: TRBV4-2; clone size: -; J gene: TRBJ2-5; CDR3 DNA: TGTGCCAGCAGCCAGAGTGGGACTAGCGGGGCGGGGCAAGAGACCCAGTACTTC; CDR3 protein: CASSQSGTSGAGQETQYF
D gene: TRBD1; V gene: TRBV19; clone size: -; J gene: TRBJ1-5; CDR3 DNA: TGTGCCAGTAGTACCGTGGACAGGGGCAATCAGCCCCAGCATTTT; CDR3 protein: CASSTVDRGNQPQHF
D gene: -; V gene: TRBV18; clone size: -; J gene: TRBJ2-7; CDR3 DNA: TGTGCCAGCTCACCCGATGTAGGGGCCTACGAGCAGTACTTC; CDR3 protein: CASSPDVGAYEQYF
D gene: TRBD1; V gene: TRBV5-1; clone size: -; J gene: TRBJ2-3; CDR3 DNA: TGCGCCAGCTTCCCAGGACAGGGTAGCACAGATACGCAGTATTTT; CDR3 protein: CASFPGQGSTDTQYF
D gene: -; V gene: TRBV7-3; clone size: -; J gene: TRBJ1-1; CDR3 DNA: TGTGCCAGCAGCCCCCAGGGGAACACTGAAGCTTTCTTT; CDR3 protein: CASSPQGNTEAFF
D gene: -; V gene: TRBV28; clone size: -; J gene: TRBJ2-1; CDR3 DNA: TGTGCCAGCAGCATCCGGCGGGACAGCTCCTACAATGAGCAGTTCTTC; CDR3 protein: CASSIRRDSSYNEQFF
D gene: -; V gene: TRBV5-1; clone size: -; J gene: TRBJ2-6; CDR3 DNA: TGCGCCAGCAGCTTTGGGCTGAAGCGGGTGAGCTCTGGGGCCAACGTCCTGACTTTC; CDR3 protein: CASSFGLKRVSSGANVLTF
D gene: TRBD1; V gene: TRBV5-6; clone size: -; J gene: TRBJ2-3; CDR3 DNA: TGTGCCAGCAGCGACCGGGACAGGGGGCGTCTAGATACGCAGTATTTT; CDR3 protein: CASSDRDRGRLDTQYF
D gene: -; V gene: TRBV2; clone size: -; J gene: TRBJ2-7; CDR3 DNA: TGTGCCAGCAGTGAAGAGCAATACAGCTACGAGCAGTACTTC; CDR3 protein: CASSEEQYSYEQYF
D gene: TRBD1; V gene: TRBV28; clone size: -; J gene: TRBJ2-6; CDR3 DNA: TGTGCCAGCAGCTCCCCTTGGGGGACAGAACTCTCTGGGGCCAACGTCCTGACTTTC; CDR3 protein: CASSSPWGTELSGANVLTF
D gene: TRBD2; V gene: TRBV28; clone size: -; J gene: TRBJ2-7; CDR3 DNA: TGTGCCAGCAGTTTCAGAGCGGGAGGGCCTTACGAGCAGTACTTC; CDR3 protein: CASSFRAGGPYEQYF
D gene: -; V gene: TRBV28; clone size: -; J gene: TRBJ1-1; CDR3 DNA: TGTGCCAGCAGTTTAGCAGGGTGGAACACTGAAGCTTTCTTT; CDR3 protein: CASSLAGWNTEAFF
D gene: -; V gene: TRBV4-1; clone size: once; J gene: TRBJ1-6; CDR3 DNA: TGCGCCAGCAGTAGCCGAGCGGATAATTCACCCCTCCACTTT; CDR3 protein: CASSSRADNSPLHF
D gene: TRBD2; V gene: TRBV9; clone size: -; J gene: TRBJ2-2; CDR3 DNA: TGTGCCAGCAGCGTAGAACTAGCGGGGGGGCGAGACACCGGGGAGCTGTTTTTT; CDR3 protein: CASSVELAGGRDTGELFF
D gene: TRBD2; V gene: TRBV4-3; clone size: -; J gene: TRBJ2-5; CDR3 DNA: TGCGCCAGCAGCCCGGGGACTAGCGGAGAGACCCAGTACTTC; CDR3 protein: CASSPGTSGETQYF
D gene: -; V gene: TRBV2; clone size: -; J gene: TRBJ2-3; CDR3 DNA: TGTGCCAGCAGGACTGGATGGGCAGATACGCAGTATTTT; CDR3 protein: CASRTGWADTQYF
D gene: TRBD2; V gene: TRBV28; clone size: -; J gene: TRBJ2-1; CDR3 DNA: TGTGCCAGCAGGCCGACTAGCGGAATCTCCTACAATGAGCAGTTCTTC; CDR3 protein: CASRPTSGISYNEQFF
D gene: -; V gene: TRBV6-5; clone size: -; J gene: TRBJ1-2; CDR3 DNA: TGTGCCAGCAGTTACTCACCGACTGTGGGCTATGGCTACACCTTC; CDR3 protein: CASSYSPTVGYGYTF
D gene: TRBD2; V gene: TRBV15; clone size: -; J gene: TRBJ2-3; CDR3 DNA: TGTGCCGGGACGGGGGCTAGCGGGGGGGCCGTCACAGATACGCAGTATTTT; CDR3 protein: CAGTGASGGAVTDTQYF
D gene: TRBD2; V gene: TRBV9; clone size: -; J gene: TRBJ2-1; CDR3 DNA: TGTGCCAGCAGCGTTACTAGCGGGAGGGGTCATGAGCAGTTCTTC; CDR3 protein: CASSVTSGRGHEQFF
D gene: -; V gene: TRBV5-4; clone size: few; J gene: TRBJ1-4; CDR3 DNA: TGTGCCAGCAGTTCGGCAGGTACTAATGAAAAACTGTTTTTT; CDR3 protein: CASSSAGTNEKLFF
D gene: -; V gene: TRBV29-1; clone size: -; J gene: TRBJ2-1; CDR3 DNA: TGCAGCGTACCCGCGGGGAATGAGCAGTTCTTC; CDR3 protein: CSVPAGNEQFF
D gene: TRBD1; V gene: TRBV28; clone size: -; J gene: TRBJ1-2; CDR3 DNA: TGTGCCAGCAGGCTACCCGACAGGGGGCTGTTTAACTATGGCTACACCTTC; CDR3 protein: CASRLPDRGLFNYGYTF
D gene: TRBD1; V gene: TRBV4-2; clone size: -; J gene: TRBJ2-5; CDR3 DNA: TGTGCCAGCAGCCACCCCGGGACAGGGCTGGAGACCCAGTACTTC; CDR3 protein: CASSHPGTGLETQYF
D gene: TRBD1; V gene: TRBV30; clone size: -; J gene: TRBJ1-1; CDR3 DNA: TGTGCCTGGAGGAGAGACAGGGGATCGGGGAACACTGAAGCTTTCTTT; CDR3 protein: CAWRRDRGSGNTEAFF
D gene: -; V gene: TRBV7-9; clone size: once; J gene: TRBJ1-5; CDR3 DNA: TGTGCCAGCAGCCCCCTAGGCAATCAGCCCCAGCATTTT; CDR3 protein: CASSPLGNQPQHF
D gene: -; V gene: TRBV2; clone size: -; J gene: TRBJ1-2; CDR3 DNA: TGTGCCAGCAGCCCCAACAGGGCGTGGGGCTACACCTTC; CDR3 protein: CASSPNRAWGYTF
D gene: TRBD1; V gene: TRBV28; clone size: -; J gene: TRBJ1-2; CDR3 DNA: TGTGCCAGCAGTTCCCCCTGGGGACAGGGGAACTATGGCTACACCTTC; CDR3 protein: CASSSPWGQGNYGYTF
D gene: -; V gene: TRBV2; clone size: -; J gene: TRBJ2-1; CDR3 DNA: TGTGCCAGCAGTGGGTTAAGCCCAGGGCAGTTCTTC; CDR3 protein: CASSGLSPGQFF
D gene: TRBD2; V gene: TRBV29-1; clone size: -; J gene: TRBJ2-1; CDR3 DNA: TGCAGCGTTGGGGGTGGGACTAGCGGGAGGAGCGCCTACAATGAGCAGTTCTTC; CDR3 protein: CSVGGGTSGRSAYNEQFF
D gene: TRBD2; V gene: TRBV7-2; clone size: -; J gene: TRBJ2-1; CDR3 DNA: TGTGCCAGCAGACTCAGCGGGGGGCAGTACTACAATGAGCAGTTCTTC; CDR3 protein: CASRLSGGQYYNEQFF